These T cell receptor beta chains were read from a single sample in a study of T-cell reconstitution after alpha-beta-depleted transplantation in children. TCRdb redid the calling of the PCR reads with MiXCR, one entry per CDR3 protein. The table lists some 140,000 distinct CDR3 sequences, around a tenth of them singletons. The sequences come from PBMCs, mostly from graft donor cells, collected 180 days after TCRalphabeta/CD19-depleted stem cell transplant. All receptors come from a girl under two years old who had a stem cell transplant for combined immunodeficiency, so the T cells may come from the graft donor. Each CDR3 is given without its conserved first and last residue. The D gene is left open where the match is weak.

j_call	d_call	v_call	cdr3_aa
TRBJ2-1	-	TRBV10-3	AIFSGGYNEQF
TRBJ2-1	-	TRBV5-8	ASSYTRRGPYNEQF
TRBJ2-2	-	TRBV29-1	SVEFRDTGELF
TRBJ1-5	TRBD1	TRBV12-3/TRBV12-4	TSSLSRTGKGGNQPQH
TRBJ2-7	-	TRBV5-6	ASSQGLKPGEQY
TRBJ2-1	-	TRBV5-1	ASSLGGRGDEQF
TRBJ1-2	TRBD1	TRBV6-5	ASSYSLGQGKNGYT
TRBJ2-2	-	TRBV20-1	SALGTVNTGELF
TRBJ2-1	-	TRBV9	ASSPRLSRLDEQF
TRBJ2-7	-	TRBV2	ATQDMAGVAYEQY
TRBJ1-2	-	TRBV7-2	ASSFVVNYGYT
TRBJ2-7	-	TRBV24-1	ATSGVPYEQY
TRBJ2-1	TRBD2	TRBV20-1	SAPGLAGDVDNEQF
TRBJ2-1	-	TRBV25-1	ASSEGGHNNEQF
TRBJ2-5	-	TRBV4-3	ASSQGKGTQY
TRBJ2-5	-	TRBV20-1	SARDWQGQETQY
TRBJ1-1	-	TRBV20-1	SASPGIVSEAF
TRBJ2-7	-	TRBV10-3	AISERAPVSHEQY
TRBJ2-7	TRBD1	TRBV12-3/TRBV12-4	ASSQDRVPYEQY
TRBJ1-5	-	TRBV12-3/TRBV12-4	ASSFGGVDQPQH
TRBJ2-5	TRBD2	TRBV12-3/TRBV12-4	ASSLGGLALTQY
TRBJ1-1	-	TRBV28	ASRRYRDNSKTPF
TRBJ2-2	-	TRBV11-2	ASSFGVTGELF
TRBJ2-1	-	TRBV3-1	ASSPGGGDEQF
TRBJ2-1	-	TRBV3-1	ASSQDTIKQF
TRBJ2-1	-	TRBV19	ASSPRAASSYNEQF
TRBJ2-1	TRBD2	TRBV2	ASSEAGGLRGEQF
TRBJ1-4	-	TRBV7-2	ASSSQLAATNEKLF
TRBJ2-5	-	TRBV30	AWSVWGETQY
TRBJ2-3	TRBD2	TRBV29-1	SVDLAGSQY
TRBJ2-1	TRBD2	TRBV5-1	ASSLIRTSSGSYNEQF
TRBJ2-2	-	TRBV29-1	SVGAEPANTGELF
TRBJ1-5	TRBD1	TRBV7-2	ASSLTGTVNQPQH
TRBJ2-1	TRBD2	TRBV5-1	ASATSGSSYNEQF
TRBJ1-1	TRBD1	TRBV10-3	AISEGQGHSEAF
TRBJ2-2	-	TRBV7-8	ASSTVWGRGGELF
TRBJ2-7	-	TRBV20-1	SAQSRGSSYEQY
TRBJ2-7	TRBD1	TRBV7-2	ASSLAPQGTGYEQY
TRBJ2-7	-	TRBV5-1	ASSPLDGKNEQY
TRBJ2-2	-	TRBV6-2/TRBV6-3	ASRKTGQTNTGELF
TRBJ2-6	-	TRBV12-3/TRBV12-4	ASSLSGWGQASGANVLT
TRBJ2-7	TRBD1	TRBV28	ASSWDRGLYEQY
TRBJ2-5	TRBD1	TRBV10-3	AISEGQGRETQY
TRBJ2-5	-	TRBV5-1	ASSYPEETQY
TRBJ2-1	TRBD2	TRBV20-1	SARVAGGYNEQF